The T cell receptor beta chain under discussion was sequenced for a study of T cell changes during pregnancy in multiple sclerosis. Data came from immunoSEQ multiplex PCR; TCRdb stores just in-frame clones and leaves some out. This table holds 25,000 to 35,000 clones, 88% found once. V lost 1 base, J lost 1 base, and 14 bases lay in between. From germline, CDR1 is MGHRA and CDR2 YSYEKL. CDR3 length equals 16 residues. Here the sequenced sample was CD8+ T cells from peripheral blood mononuclear cells, taken in the second trimester of pregnancy. The sequence came from a female donor with multiple sclerosis, enrolled in a pregnancy study. The genes are TRBV4-1 and TRBJ2-7; tentatively, D is TRBD1 (6 bases). The DNA of the CDR3 is TGCGCCAGCAGCCAAGGGGCACAGGGCCTTTCCTACGAGCAGTACTTC. Its translation is CASSQGAQGLSYEQYF.